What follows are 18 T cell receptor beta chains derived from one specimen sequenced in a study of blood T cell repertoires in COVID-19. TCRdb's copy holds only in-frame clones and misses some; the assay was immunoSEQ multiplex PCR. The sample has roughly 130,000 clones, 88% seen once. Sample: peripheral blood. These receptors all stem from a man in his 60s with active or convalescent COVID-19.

CDR3 protein: CASGLAGVSYEQYF. As DNA, the CDR3 is TGTGCCTCAGGACTAGCGGGAGTATCCTACGAGCAGTACTTC. This chain joins TRBV30 and TRBJ2-7, with TRBD2 matching 13 bases. CDR1 and CDR2 from the germline V gene are GTSNPN and SVGIG (reference sequence). This CDR3 contains 14 residues. Losses at the gene ends were 7 bases for V and 1 base for J; bases not matched to a gene: 4.

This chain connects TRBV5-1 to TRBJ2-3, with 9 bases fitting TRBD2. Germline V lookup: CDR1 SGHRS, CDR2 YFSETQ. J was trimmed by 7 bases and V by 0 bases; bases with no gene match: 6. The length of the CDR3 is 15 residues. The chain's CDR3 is CASSLAPLAGNTQYF. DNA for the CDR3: TGCGCCAGCAGCTTGGCGCCTCTAGCGGGAAATACGCAGTATTTT.

The CDR3 sequence is CASSLAGRATNEKLFF. As DNA, the CDR3 is TGTGCCAGCAGCTTAGCGGGACGTGCAACTAATGAAAAACTGTTTTTT. This chain links TRBV7-3 with TRBJ1-4, with D maybe TRBD1 (5 bases). Germline loops: CDR1 SGHTA, CDR2 FQGTGA. This CDR3 region has 16 residues. With 2 bases removed from V and 0 bases from J, the gap between germline ends came to 10 bases.

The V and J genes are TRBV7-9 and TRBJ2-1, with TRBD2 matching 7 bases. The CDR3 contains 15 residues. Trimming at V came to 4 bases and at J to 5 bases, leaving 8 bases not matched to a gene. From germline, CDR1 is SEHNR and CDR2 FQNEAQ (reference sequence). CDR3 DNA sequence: TGTGCCAGCAGCTGGTCGGGGAGGGCTAACAATGAGCAGTTCTTC. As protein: CASSWSGRANNEQFF.

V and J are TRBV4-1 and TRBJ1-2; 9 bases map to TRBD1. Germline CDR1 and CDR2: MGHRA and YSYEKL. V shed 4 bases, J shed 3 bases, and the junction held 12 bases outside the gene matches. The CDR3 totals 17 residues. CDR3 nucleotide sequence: TGCGCCAGCAGCCCTAGCAGGACAGGGGAAAAGGACTATGGCTACACCTTC. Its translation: CASSPSRTGEKDYGYTF.

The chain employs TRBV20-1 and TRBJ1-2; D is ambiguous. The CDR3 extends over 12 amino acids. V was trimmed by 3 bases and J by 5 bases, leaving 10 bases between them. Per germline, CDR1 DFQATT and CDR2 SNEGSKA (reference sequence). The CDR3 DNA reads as TGCAGTGCTAGTGCGACACTTTATGGCTACACCTTC. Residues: CSASATLYGYTF.

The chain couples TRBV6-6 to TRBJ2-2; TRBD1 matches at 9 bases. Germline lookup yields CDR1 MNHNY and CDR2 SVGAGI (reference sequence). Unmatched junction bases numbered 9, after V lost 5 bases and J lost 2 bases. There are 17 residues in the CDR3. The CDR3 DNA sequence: TGTGCCAGCAGTCGACGAGGGACAGGGCAAAACACCGGGGAGCTGTTTTTT. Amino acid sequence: CASSRRGTGQNTGELFF.

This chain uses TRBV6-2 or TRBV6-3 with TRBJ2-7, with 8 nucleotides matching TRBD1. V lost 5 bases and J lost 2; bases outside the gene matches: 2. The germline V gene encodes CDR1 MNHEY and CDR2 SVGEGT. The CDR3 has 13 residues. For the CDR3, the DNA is TGTGCCAGCAGTGTGGGACAGGCCTACGAGCAGTACTTC. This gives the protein CASSVGQAYEQYF.

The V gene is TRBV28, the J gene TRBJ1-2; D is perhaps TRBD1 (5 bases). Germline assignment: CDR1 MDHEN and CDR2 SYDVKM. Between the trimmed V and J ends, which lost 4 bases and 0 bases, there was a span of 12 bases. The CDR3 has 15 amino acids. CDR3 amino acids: CASSSPSTANYGYTF. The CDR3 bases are TGTGCCAGCAGTTCTCCGTCGACAGCTAACTATGGCTACACCTTC.

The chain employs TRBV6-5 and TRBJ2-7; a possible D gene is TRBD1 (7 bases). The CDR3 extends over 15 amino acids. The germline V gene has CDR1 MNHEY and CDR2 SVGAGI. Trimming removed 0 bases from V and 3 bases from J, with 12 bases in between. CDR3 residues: CASSYSAQGGYEQYF. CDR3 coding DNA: TGTGCCAGCAGTTACTCAGCCCAGGGGGGCTACGAGCAGTACTTC.

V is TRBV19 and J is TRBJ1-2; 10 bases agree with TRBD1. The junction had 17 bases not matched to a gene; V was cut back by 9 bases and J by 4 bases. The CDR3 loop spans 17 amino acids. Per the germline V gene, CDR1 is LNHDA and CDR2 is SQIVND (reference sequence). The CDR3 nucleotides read TGTGCCAGCTCGAGGGGACAGGGGTCCAATTATCCCTATGGCTACACCTTC. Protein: CASSRGQGSNYPYGYTF. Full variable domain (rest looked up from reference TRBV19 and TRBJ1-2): DGGITQSPKYLFRKEGQNVTLSCEQNLNHDAMYWYRQDPGQGLRLIYYSQIVNDFQKGDIAEGYSVSREKKESFPLTVTSAQKNPTAFYLCASSRGQGSNYPYGYTFGSGTRLTVV.

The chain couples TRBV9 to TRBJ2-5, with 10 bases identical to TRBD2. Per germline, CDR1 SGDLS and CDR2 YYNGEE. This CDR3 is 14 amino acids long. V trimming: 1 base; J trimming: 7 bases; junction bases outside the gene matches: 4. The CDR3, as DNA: TGTGCCAGCAGCGTAAGGGCTAGCGGGAGGACCCAGTACTTC. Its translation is CASSVRASGRTQYF.

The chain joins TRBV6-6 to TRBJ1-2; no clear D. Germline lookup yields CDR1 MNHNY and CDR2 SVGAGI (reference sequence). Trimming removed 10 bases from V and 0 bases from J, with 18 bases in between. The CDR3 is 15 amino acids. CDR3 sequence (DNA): TGTGCCACCCCTGAGCGCCCGTCCTCTAACTATGGCTACACCTTC. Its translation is CATPERPSSNYGYTF.

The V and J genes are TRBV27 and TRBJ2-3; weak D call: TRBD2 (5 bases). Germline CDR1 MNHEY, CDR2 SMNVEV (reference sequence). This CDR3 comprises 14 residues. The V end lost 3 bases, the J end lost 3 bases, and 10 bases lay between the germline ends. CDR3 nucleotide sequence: TGTGCCAGCAGTTTCCCGGACTCTACAGATACGCAGTATTTT. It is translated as CASSFPDSTDTQYF.

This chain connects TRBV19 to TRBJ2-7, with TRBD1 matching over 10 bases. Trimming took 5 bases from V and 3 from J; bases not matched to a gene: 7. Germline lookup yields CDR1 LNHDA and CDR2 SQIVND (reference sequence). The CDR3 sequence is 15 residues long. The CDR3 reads CASSSTGGPIYEQYF. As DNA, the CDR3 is TGTGCCAGTAGTTCGACAGGGGGCCCGATCTACGAGCAGTACTTC.

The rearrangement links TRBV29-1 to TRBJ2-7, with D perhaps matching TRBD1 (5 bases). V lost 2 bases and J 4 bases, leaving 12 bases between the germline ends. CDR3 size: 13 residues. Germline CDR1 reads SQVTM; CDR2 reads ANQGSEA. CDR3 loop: CSVELTSGYEQYF. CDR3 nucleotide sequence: TGCAGCGTTGAACTGACGTCAGGGTACGAGCAGTACTTC.

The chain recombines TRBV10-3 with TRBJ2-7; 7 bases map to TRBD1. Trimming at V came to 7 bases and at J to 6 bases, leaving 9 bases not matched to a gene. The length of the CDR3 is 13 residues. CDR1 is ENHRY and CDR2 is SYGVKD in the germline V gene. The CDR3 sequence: CAIKGDSGGEQYF. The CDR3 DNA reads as TGTGCCATCAAGGGGGATTCAGGGGGCGAGCAGTACTTC.

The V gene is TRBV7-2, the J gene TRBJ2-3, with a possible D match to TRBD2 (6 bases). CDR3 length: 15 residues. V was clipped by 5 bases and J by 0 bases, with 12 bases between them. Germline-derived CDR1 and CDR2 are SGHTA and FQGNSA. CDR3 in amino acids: CASSPWGTSTDTQYF. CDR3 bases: TGTGCCAGCAGCCCATGGGGGACTAGCACAGATACGCAGTATTTT.